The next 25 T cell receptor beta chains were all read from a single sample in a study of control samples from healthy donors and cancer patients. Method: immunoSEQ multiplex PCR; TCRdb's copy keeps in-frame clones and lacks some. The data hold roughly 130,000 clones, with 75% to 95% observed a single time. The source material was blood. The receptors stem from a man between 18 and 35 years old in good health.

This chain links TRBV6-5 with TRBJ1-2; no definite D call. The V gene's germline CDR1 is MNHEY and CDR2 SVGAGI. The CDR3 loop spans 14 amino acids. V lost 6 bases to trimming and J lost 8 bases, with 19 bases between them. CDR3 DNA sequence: TGTGCCAGCAGATGGACGGACCGAACTGGAGGCTACACCTTC. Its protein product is CASRWTDRTGGYTF.

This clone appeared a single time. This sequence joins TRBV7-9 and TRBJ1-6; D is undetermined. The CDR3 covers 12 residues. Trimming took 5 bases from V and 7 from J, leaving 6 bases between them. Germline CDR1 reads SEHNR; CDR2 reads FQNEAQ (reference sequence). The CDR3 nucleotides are TGTGCCAGCAGCACGGAAAATTCACCCCTCCACTTT. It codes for CASSTENSPLHF. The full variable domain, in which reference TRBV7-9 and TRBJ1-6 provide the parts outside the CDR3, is DTGVSQNPRHKITKRGQNVTFRCDPISEHNRLYWYRQTLGQGPEFLTYFQNEAQLEKSRLLSDRFSAERPKGSFSTLEIQRTEQGDSAMYLCASSTENSPLHFGNGTRLTVT.

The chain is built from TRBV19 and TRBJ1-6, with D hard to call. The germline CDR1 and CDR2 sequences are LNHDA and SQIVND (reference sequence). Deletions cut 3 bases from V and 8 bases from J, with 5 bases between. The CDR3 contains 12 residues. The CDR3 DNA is TGTGCCAGTAGTATGGTGGATTCACCCCTCCACTTT. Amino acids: CASSMVDSPLHF.

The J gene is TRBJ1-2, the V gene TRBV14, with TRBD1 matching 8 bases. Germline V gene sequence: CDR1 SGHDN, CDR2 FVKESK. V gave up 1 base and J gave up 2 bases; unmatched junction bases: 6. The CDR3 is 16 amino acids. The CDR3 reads CASSQGFAGGNYGYTF. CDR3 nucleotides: TGTGCCAGCAGCCAAGGGTTCGCAGGGGGCAACTATGGCTACACCTTC.

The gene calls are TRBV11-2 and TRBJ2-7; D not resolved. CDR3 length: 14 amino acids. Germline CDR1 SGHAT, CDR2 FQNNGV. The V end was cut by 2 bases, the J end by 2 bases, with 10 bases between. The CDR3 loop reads CASSLSNGAYEQYF. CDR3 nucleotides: TGTGCCAGCAGCTTATCCAACGGCGCCTACGAGCAGTACTTC. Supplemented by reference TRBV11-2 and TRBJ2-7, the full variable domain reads EAGVAQSPRYKIIEKRQSVAFWCNPISGHATLYWYQQILGQGPKLLIQFQNNGVVDDSQLPKDRFSAERLKGVDSTLKIQPAKLEDSAVYLCASSLSNGAYEQYFGPGTRLTVT.

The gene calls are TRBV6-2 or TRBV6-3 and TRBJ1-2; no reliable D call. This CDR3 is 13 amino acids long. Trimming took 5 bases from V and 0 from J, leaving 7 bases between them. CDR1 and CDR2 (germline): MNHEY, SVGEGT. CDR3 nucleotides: TGTGCCAGCAGTGTTGACGCTAACTATGGCTACACCTTC. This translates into CASSVDANYGYTF.

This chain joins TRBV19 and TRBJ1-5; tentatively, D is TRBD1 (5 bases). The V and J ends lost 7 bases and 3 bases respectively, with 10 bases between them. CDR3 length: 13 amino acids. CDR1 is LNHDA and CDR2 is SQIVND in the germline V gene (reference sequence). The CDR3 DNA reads TGTGCCAGTACCAGGACAACCAATCAGCCCCAGCATTTT. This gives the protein CASTRTTNQPQHF.

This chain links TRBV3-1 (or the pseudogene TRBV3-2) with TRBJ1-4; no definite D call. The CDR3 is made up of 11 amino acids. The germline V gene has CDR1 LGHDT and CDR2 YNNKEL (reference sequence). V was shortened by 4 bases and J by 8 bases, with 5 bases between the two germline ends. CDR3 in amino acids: CASSREEKLFF. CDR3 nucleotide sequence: TGTGCCAGCAGCCGGGAGGAAAAACTGTTTTTT.

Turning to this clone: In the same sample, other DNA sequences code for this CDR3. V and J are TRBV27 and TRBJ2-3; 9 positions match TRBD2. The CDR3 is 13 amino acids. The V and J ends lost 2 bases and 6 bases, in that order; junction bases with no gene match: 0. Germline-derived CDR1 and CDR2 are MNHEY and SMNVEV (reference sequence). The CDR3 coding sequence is TGTGCCAGCAGTTTAAGCGGGAGGGATACGCAGTATTTT. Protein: CASSLSGRDTQYF.

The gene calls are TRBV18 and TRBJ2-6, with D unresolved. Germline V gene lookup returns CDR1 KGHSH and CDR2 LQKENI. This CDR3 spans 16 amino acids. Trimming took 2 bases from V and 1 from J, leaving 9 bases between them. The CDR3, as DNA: TGTGCCAGCTCACCAACCAGCCTATCTGGGGCCAACGTCCTGACTTTC. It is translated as CASSPTSLSGANVLTF.

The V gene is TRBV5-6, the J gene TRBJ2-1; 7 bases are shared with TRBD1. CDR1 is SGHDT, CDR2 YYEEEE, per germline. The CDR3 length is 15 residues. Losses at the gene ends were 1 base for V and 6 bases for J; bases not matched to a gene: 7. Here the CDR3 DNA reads TGTGCCAGCAGCTTGCAAGGGGGCGCGATCAATGAGCAGTTCTTC. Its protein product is CASSLQGGAINEQFF.

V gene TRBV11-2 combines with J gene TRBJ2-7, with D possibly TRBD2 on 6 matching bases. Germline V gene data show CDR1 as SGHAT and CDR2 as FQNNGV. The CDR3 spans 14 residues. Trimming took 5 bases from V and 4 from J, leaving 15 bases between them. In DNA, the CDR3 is TGTGCCAGCAGCGTGGGGGAGGCGGCATACGAGCAGTACGTC. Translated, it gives CASSVGEAAYEQYV.

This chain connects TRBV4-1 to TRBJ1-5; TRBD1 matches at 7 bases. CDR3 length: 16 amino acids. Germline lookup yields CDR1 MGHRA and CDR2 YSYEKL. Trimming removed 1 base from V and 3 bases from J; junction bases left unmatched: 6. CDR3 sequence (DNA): TGCGCCAGCAGCCAAGTTTTAGGGACAGTCAATCAGCCCCAGCATTTT. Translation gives CASSQVLGTVNQPQHF.

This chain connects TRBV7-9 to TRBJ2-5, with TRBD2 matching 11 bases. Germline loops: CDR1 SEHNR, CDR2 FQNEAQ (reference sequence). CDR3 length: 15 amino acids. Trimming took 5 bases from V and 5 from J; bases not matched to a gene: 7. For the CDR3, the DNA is TGTGCCAGCAGCATTAGCGGGAGGGCGCGTGAGACCCAGTACTTC. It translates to CASSISGRARETQYF.

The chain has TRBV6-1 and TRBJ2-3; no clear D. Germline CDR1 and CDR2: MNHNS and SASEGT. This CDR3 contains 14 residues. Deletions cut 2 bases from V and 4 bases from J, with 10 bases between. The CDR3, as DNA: TGTGCCAGCAGTGAACTCCAAGACCCAGATACGCAGTATTTT. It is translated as CASSELQDPDTQYF.

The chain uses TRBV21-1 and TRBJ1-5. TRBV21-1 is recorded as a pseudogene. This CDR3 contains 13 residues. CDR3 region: CASSMGGNQPQHF. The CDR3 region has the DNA TGTGCCAGCAGCATGGGAGGGAATCAGCCCCAGCATTTT.

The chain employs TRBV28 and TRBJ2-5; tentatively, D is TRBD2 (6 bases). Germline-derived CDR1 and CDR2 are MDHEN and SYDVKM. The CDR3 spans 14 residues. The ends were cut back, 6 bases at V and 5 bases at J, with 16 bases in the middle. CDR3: CASRWGVGSETQYF. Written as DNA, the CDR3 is TGTGCCAGCAGGTGGGGGGTAGGGTCGGAGACCCAGTACTTC.

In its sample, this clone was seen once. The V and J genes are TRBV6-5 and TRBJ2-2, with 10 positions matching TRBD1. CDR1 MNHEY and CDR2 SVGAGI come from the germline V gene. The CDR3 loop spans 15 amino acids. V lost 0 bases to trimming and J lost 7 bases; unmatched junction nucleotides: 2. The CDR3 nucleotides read TGTGCCAGCAGTTACTCGACAGGGGGCGGCGGGGAGCTGTTTTTT. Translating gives CASSYSTGGGGELFF.

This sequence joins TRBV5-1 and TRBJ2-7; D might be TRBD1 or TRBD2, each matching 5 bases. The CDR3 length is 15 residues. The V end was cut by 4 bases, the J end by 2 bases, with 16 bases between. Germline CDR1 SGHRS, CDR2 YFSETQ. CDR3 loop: CASSIRDGTTYEQYF. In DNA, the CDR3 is TGCGCCAGCAGCATACGGGACGGAACAACCTACGAGCAGTACTTC.

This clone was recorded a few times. CDR3 DNA sequence: TGTGCCAGCAGTTTTTGGCGGGAGGCGGACAATGAGCAGTTCTTC. As protein: CASSFWREADNEQFF. The chain combines TRBV28 with TRBJ2-1; 8 nucleotides agree with TRBD2. The V gene end was trimmed by 3 bases and the J gene end by 5 bases; junction bases not matched to a gene: 6. Germline CDR1 and CDR2: MDHEN and SYDVKM. The CDR3 is 15 residues long.

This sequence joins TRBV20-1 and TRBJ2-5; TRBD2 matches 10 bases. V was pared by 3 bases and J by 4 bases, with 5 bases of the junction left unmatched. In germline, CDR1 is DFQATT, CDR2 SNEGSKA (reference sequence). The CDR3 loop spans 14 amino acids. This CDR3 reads CSASSSGGRETQYF. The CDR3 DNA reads TGCAGTGCTAGTTCTAGCGGGGGACGAGAGACCCAGTACTTC.

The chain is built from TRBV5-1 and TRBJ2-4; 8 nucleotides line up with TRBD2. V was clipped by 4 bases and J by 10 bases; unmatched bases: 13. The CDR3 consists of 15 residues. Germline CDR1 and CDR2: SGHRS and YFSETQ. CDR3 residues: CASSGGAGGGDIQYF. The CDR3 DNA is TGCGCCAGCAGCGGGGGTGCGGGAGGTGGAGATATTCAGTACTTC.

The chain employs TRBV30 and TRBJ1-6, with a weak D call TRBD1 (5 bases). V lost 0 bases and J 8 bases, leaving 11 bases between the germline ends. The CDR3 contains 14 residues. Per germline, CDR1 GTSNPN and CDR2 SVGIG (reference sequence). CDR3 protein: CAWSVGGKDSPLHF. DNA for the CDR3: TGTGCCTGGAGTGTGGGGGGAAAGGATTCACCCCTCCACTTT.

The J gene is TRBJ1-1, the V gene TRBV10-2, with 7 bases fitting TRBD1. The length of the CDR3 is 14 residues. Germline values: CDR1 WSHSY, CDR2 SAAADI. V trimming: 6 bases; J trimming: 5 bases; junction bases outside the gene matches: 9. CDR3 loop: CASRDRVTGTEAFF. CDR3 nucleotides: TGCGCCAGCAGAGACAGGGTGACGGGAACTGAAGCTTTCTTT.

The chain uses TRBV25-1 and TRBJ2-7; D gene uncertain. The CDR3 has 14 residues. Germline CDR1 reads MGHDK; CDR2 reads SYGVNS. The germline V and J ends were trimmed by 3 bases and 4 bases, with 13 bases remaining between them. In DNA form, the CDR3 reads TGTGCCAGCAGTGATTTCCATGTAGGGTACGAGCAGTACTTC. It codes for CASSDFHVGYEQYF.